This T cell receptor beta chain was sequenced in a study of cytomegalovirus exposure and HLA in healthy donors. PCR involved 60 Vbeta and 13 Jbeta primers. Measured with immunoSEQ multiplex PCR; TCRdb has only the in-frame clones, and not every one. The profile covers approximately 140,000 clones, with about 60% appearing a single time and around 7.1% taken by the ten largest. J lost 0 bases, V lost 2 bases, and 5 bases had no gene match. The length of the CDR3 is 16 residues. Germline V gene sequence: CDR1 SGDLS, CDR2 YYNGEE. Healthy donors of bone marrow made up the group. The chain uses TRBV9 and TRBJ2-3; 8 bases map to TRBD1. The sequence was obtained from a woman between 55 and 75 years old in good health and CMV-seropositive. The sample comprised PBMCs. CDR3 in amino acids: CASSVGTGISTDTQYF. CDR3 in DNA: TGTGCCAGCAGCGTCGGGACAGGAATAAGCACAGATACGCAGTATTTT.